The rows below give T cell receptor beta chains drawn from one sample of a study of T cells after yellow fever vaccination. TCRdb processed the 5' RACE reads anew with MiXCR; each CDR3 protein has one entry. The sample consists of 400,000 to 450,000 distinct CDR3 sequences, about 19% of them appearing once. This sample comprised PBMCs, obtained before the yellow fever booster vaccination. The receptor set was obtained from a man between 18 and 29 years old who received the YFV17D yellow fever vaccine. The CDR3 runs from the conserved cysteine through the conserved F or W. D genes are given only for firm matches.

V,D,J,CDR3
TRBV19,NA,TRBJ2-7,CASSIDLNGPYEQYF
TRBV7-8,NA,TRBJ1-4,CASSLAGGTNEKLFF
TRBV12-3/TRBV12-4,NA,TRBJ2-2,CASSSGEGGRDGELFF
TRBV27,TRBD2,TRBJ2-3,CATESSGGATDTQYF
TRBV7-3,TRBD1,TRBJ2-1,CASSYRDSRNEQFF
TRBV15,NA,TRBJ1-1,CATSRGTRGSGGTEAFF
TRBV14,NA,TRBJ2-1,CASSQDDEQFF
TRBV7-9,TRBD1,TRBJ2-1,CASSVPDREVDEQFF
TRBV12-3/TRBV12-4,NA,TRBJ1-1,CASSFFDRRTEAFF
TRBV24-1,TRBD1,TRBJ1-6,CATSDSKGQGNSPLHF
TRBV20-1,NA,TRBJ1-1,CSAINPGGTEAFF
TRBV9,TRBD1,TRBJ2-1,CASSLRRTGTGEQFF
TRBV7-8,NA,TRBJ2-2,CASSNRGRIGELFF
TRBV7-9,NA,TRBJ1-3,CASSNTDSKLNTIYF
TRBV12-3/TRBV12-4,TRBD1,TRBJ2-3,CASSTRTGSTDTQYF
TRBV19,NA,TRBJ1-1,CASRQVAMTEAFF
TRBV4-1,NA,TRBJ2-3,CASSQLLDTQYF
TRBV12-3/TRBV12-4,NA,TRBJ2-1,CASSLPPENEQFF
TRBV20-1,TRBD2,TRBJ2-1,CSARDSGGDYYSYNEQFF
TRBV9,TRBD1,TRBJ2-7,CASSVDGTGVYEQYF
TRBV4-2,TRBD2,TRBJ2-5,CASSQEGWTSGGETQYF
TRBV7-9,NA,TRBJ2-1,CASTEVPRGQGEQFF
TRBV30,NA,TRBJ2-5,CAFGIRVRETQYF
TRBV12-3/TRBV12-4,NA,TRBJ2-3,CASSFRPNNDTQYF
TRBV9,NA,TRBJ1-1,CASSGRADTEAFF
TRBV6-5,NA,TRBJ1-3,CASSPRTAAATIYF
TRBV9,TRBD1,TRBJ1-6,CASTQDRGHGNSPLHF
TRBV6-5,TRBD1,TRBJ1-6,CASSNRQGFNSPLHF
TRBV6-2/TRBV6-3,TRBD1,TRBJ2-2,CASRGQVHGELFF
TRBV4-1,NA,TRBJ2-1,CASSLVDSSNEQFF
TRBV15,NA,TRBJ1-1,CATKSGEGGTEAFF
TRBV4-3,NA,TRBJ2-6,CASSQDIGPRRAGANVLTF
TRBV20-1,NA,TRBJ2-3,CSVGSRVDTQYF
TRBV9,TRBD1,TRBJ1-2,CASSFRTQGARGYTF
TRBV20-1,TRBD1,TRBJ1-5,CSASRQGMPQPQHF
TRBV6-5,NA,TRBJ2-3,CASSNWADTQYF